This T cell receptor beta chain came from a study of blood T cells in healthy people across ages. Study findings and constraints: Long-lived donors exceeded aged donors in naive CD4+ cells and diversity. The percentage of naive T cells correlated strongly with TCR beta diversity.

Each donor's blood draw was ten milliliters of peripheral blood. Samples each had at least 5 micrograms of total RNA extracted. With a J-beta primer mix and a sample-barcoded 5' primer, a second PCR ran about 7 to 11 cycles. TCRdb reprocessed the 5' RACE reads via MiXCR and lists one record per CDR3 protein. The sample lists about 2 million distinct CDR3 sequences, roughly 50% occurring once. Regarding this clonotype: Its specificity is unknown.

Germline V gene data show CDR1 as SGHAT and CDR2 as FQDESV (reference sequence). The CDR3 is made up of 16 amino acids. V trimming: 1 base; J trimming: 5 bases; junction bases outside the gene matches: 9. The source of this sequence is a woman aged 35 to 49 in good health. Sequenced: blood. The chain joins TRBV11-1 to TRBJ1-1; 8 nucleotides align to TRBD1. The CDR3 DNA reads as TGTGCCAGCAGCTTAGGGACAGGGAGACTGGGAACTGAAGCTTTCTTT. Translated: CASSLGTGRLGTEAFF. Variable domain in full (rest from reference TRBV11-1 and TRBJ1-1): EAEVAQSPRYKITEKSQAVAFWCDPISGHATLYWYRQILGQGPELLVQFQDESVVDDSQLPKDRFSAERLKGVDSTLKIQPAELGDSAMYLCASSLGTGRLGTEAFFGQGTRLTVV.